One and the same sample provided the 10 T cell receptor beta chains below, sequenced in a study of T cell responses to AZD1222 COVID-19 vaccine. TCRdb keeps only in-frame clones here, not all; method: immunoSEQ multiplex PCR. The table includes roughly 99,000 clones, around 90% detected once. This specimen consisted of peripheral blood, obtained 28 days after the second AZD1222 dose. All receptors derive from an adult who received the AZD1222 COVID-19 vaccine.

The chain has TRBV18 and TRBJ1-5, with a weak D call TRBD1 (6 bases). This CDR3 is built from 17 residues. V was clipped by 1 base and J by 1 base, with 14 bases between them. CDR1 is KGHSH, CDR2 LQKENI, per germline. The CDR3 DNA reads as TGTGCCAGCTCACCACAGGGGGTATGGGGAAGCAATCAGCCCCAGCATTTT. This encodes CASSPQGVWGSNQPQHF. The full variable domain, in which reference TRBV18 and TRBJ1-5 provide the parts outside the CDR3, is NAGVMQNPRHLVRRRGQEARLRCSPMKGHSHVYWYRQLPEEGLKFMVYLQKENIIDESGMPKERFSAEFPKEGPSILRIQQVVRGDSAAYFCASSPQGVWGSNQPQHFGDGTRLSIL.

The chain has TRBV7-2 and TRBJ2-3, with TRBD2 identical over 10 bases. The CDR3 runs 16 residues. V was pared by 1 base and J by 6 bases, with 7 bases of the junction left unmatched. Germline-derived CDR1 and CDR2 are SGHTA and FQGNSA. CDR3 coding DNA: TGTGCCAGCAGCTTAGTTGCAGCGGGGGGGCCTGATACGCAGTATTTT. Protein sequence: CASSLVAAGGPDTQYF. The complete variable domain, with remaining parts taken from reference TRBV7-2 and TRBJ2-3, reads GAGVSQSPSNKVTEKGKDVELRCDPISGHTALYWYRQSLGQGLEFLIYFQGNSAPDKSGLPSDRFSAERTGGSVSTLTIQRTQQEDSAVYLCASSLVAAGGPDTQYFGPGTRLTVL.

This chain connects TRBV6-5 to TRBJ2-1; tentative D call: TRBD1 (7 bases). Germline loops: CDR1 MNHEY, CDR2 SVGAGI. The CDR3 is made up of 15 amino acids. V was trimmed by 7 bases and J by 9 bases, leaving 22 bases between them. The CDR3 DNA sequence: TGTGCCAGCACCTCCGGGCAGGGGGGAAGGGTTGAGCAGTTCTTC. Protein: CASTSGQGGRVEQFF.

Written as DNA, the CDR3 is TGCGCCAGCAGTCGGGGAGGTCCAGGGGGCTTCTACGAGCAGTACTTC. This codes for CASSRGGPGGFYEQYF. The chain has TRBV5-1 and TRBJ2-7, with TRBD1 matching over 8 bases. CDR3 length: 16 amino acids. V shed 5 bases and J 3 bases; nucleotides not matched to a gene: 13. CDR1 and CDR2 (germline): SGHRS, YFSETQ.

The chain couples TRBV7-8 to TRBJ1-5; 9 bases match TRBD1. Trimming at V came to 5 bases and at J to 7 bases, leaving 12 bases not matched to a gene. Germline assignment: CDR1 SGHVS and CDR2 FQNEAQ. This CDR3 is 16 amino acids long. The CDR3 bases are TGTGCCAGCAGCCCTCAGACAGGGGGGGCGCGGCAGCCCCAGCATTTT. Protein: CASSPQTGGARQPQHF.

The CDR3 region is CASSATTLETQYF. In nucleotides, the CDR3 is TGTGCCAGCAGCGCCACCACCCTAGAGACCCAGTACTTC. This chain joins TRBV9 and TRBJ2-5, with D unclear. CDR1 is SGDLS, CDR2 YYNGEE, per germline. Trimming took 3 bases from V and 4 from J, leaving 10 bases between them. The CDR3 runs 13 residues. The whole variable domain, remainder taken from reference TRBV9 and TRBJ2-5, is DSGVTQTPKHLITATGQRVTLRCSPRSGDLSVYWYQQSLDQGLQFLIQYYNGEERAKGNILERFSAQQFPDLHSELNLSSLELGDSALYFCASSATTLETQYFGPGTRLLVL.

This chain links TRBV6-5 with TRBJ1-3; tentative D call: TRBD1 (6 bases). V was cut by 2 bases and J by 0 bases, with 8 bases left in between. Germline lookup yields CDR1 MNHEY and CDR2 SVGAGI. The CDR3 has 15 amino acids. This CDR3 is CASSYGGHSGNTIYF. In DNA form, the CDR3 reads TGTGCCAGCAGTTACGGGGGGCACTCTGGAAACACCATATATTTT.

The CDR3 DNA follows: TGTGCCAGCAGTAAGTCAGACTATGGCTACACCTTC. Encoded protein: CASSKSDYGYTF. This sequence joins TRBV5-4 and TRBJ1-2, with D uncertain. The CDR3 totals 12 residues. The germline CDR1 and CDR2 sequences are SGHNT and YYREEE (reference sequence). Trimming cost V 5 bases and J 3 bases, with 8 bases left between them.

The V gene is TRBV4-2, the J gene TRBJ2-2; 10 nucleotides line up with TRBD2. The CDR3 is 18 amino acids. The germline CDR1 and CDR2 sequences are LGHNA and YNFKEQ. The J segment lost 6 bases and the V segment lost 2 bases, leaving 12 bases of the junction unmatched. The CDR3, as DNA: TGTGCCAGCAGCCAATTCGAGGGGACTAGCGAGATGTCCGGGGAGCTGTTTTTT. This codes for CASSQFEGTSEMSGELFF.

This clone appeared once. V and J are TRBV23-1 and TRBJ1-5; 7 positions match TRBD1. TRBV23-1 is classed as an ORF, of uncertain function. This CDR3 is built from 22 residues. V gave up 0 bases and J gave up 0 bases; unmatched junction bases: 20. This CDR3 is CASSQSRGGEVLHVISNQPQHF. DNA of the CDR3: TGCGCCAGCAGTCAATCGCGAGGGGGCGAGGTCCTCCACGTCATTAGCAATCAGCCCCAGCATTTT.